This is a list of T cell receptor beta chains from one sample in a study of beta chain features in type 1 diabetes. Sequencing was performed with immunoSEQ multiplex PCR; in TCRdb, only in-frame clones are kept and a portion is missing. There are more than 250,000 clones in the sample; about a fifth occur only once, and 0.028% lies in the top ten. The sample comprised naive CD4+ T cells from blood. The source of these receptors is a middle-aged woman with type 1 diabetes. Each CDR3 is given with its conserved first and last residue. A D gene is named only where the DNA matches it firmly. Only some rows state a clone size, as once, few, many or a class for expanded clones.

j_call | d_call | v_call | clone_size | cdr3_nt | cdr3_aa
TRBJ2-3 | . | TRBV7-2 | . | TGTGCCAGCAGCCCCCGACTAGTTTCTAGCACAGATACGCAGTATTTT | CASSPRLVSSTDTQYF
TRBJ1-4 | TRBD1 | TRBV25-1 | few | TGTGCCAGCAGTCCGACAGGGGGCCCTGAAAAACTGTTTTTT | CASSPTGGPEKLFF
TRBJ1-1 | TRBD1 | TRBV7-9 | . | TGTGCCAGCACCCTAGGGAGCAGGGGGCATGACACTGAAGCTTTCTTT | CASTLGSRGHDTEAFF
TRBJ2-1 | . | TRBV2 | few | TGTGCCAGCAGTGAAGCCCTAGGGGTGAATGAGCAGTTCTTC | CASSEALGVNEQFF
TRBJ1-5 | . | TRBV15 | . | TGTGCCACCAGCAGATCAGCAGGGAATCAGCCCCAGCATTTT | CATSRSAGNQPQHF
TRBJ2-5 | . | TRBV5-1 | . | TGCGCCAGCAGCTTGGAAACCCCGAGGGAGACCCAGTACTTC | CASSLETPRETQYF
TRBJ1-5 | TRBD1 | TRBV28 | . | TGTGCCAGCAGTCCCGGACAGGGGGCCAATCAGCCCCAGCATTTT | CASSPGQGANQPQHF
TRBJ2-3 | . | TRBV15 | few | TGTGCCACCAGCAGAGACAGCGGCCGCACAGATACGCAGTATTTT | CATSRDSGRTDTQYF
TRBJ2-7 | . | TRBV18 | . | TGTGCCAGCTCACCACCAGGGGTTGGCTACGAGCAGTACTTC | CASSPPGVGYEQYF
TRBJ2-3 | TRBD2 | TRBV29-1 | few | TGCAGCGTTGAAATGGCGGGGGAATTGCAGTATTTT | CSVEMAGELQYF
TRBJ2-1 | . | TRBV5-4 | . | TGTGCCAGCAGCGGCCCAGGGGCCTACAATGAGCAGTTCTTC | CASSGPGAYNEQFF
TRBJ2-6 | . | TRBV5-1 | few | TGCGCCAGCAGTTCGACAGGTGCTGGGGCCAACGTCCTGACTTTC | CASSSTGAGANVLTF
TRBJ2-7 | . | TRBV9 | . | TGTGCCAGCAGCGTAGAAGCGGTGAGCTCCTACGAGCAGTACTTC | CASSVEAVSSYEQYF
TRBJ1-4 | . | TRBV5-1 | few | TGCGCCAGCAGCCCGAGACTGGATGGGGAAAAACTGTTTTTT | CASSPRLDGEKLFF
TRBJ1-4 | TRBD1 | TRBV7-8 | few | TGTGCCAGCGGGACAGGGTCGGCTAATGAAAAACTGTTTTTT | CASGTGSANEKLFF
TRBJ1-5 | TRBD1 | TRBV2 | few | TGTGCCAGCAGTGCAATGGACAGGGGAAATCAGCCCCAGCATTTT | CASSAMDRGNQPQHF
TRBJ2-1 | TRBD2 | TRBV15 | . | TGTGCCACCAGCAGTCTCACTCGGACTAGCGTCTACTATGAGCAGTTCTTC | CATSSLTRTSVYYEQFF
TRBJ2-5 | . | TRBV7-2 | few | TGTGCCAGCAGCTATCCCCGGGGTGCTAGTAGATGGAAGACCCAGTACTTC | CASSYPRGASRWKTQYF
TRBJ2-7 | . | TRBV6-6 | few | TGTGCCAGCAGGGCCGGGGGGCGGGCCTACGAGCAGTACTTC | CASRAGGRAYEQYF
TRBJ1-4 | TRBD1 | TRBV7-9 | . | TGTGCCAGCAGCACCGGGACAGCTAATGAAAAACTGTTTTTT | CASSTGTANEKLFF